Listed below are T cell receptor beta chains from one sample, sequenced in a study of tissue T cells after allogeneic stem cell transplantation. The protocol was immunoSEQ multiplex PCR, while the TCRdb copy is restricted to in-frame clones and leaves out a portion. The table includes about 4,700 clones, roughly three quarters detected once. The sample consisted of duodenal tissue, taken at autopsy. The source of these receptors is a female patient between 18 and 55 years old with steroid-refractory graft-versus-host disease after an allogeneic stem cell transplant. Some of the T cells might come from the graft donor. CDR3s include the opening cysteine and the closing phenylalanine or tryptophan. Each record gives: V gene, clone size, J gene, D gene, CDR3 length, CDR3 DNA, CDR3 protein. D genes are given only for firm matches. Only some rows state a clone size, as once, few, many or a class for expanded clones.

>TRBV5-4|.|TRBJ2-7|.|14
TGTGCCAGCAGCTGGGGGGACGGGGACTACGAGCAGTACTTC
CASSWGDGDYEQYF
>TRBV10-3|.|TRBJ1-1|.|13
TGTGCCACTAAGCGGGGGGAGAACACTGAAGCTTTCTTT
CATKRGENTEAFF
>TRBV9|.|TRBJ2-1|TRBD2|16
TGTGCCAGCAGCGTAGCTCCGGGACTAGCGGTCCAGGCGCAGTTCTTC
CASSVAPGLAVQAQFF
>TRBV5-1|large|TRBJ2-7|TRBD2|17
TGCGCCAGCAGCTTGAAAAGTGGCCTAGCGGGATTCAACGAGCAGTACTTC
CASSLKSGLAGFNEQYF
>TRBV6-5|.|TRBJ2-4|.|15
TGTGCCAGCAGTCCTGAGGGGTTGGCCAAAAACATTCAGTACTTC
CASSPEGLAKNIQYF
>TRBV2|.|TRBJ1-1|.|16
TGTGCCAGACAACCCCGGGGCGGCAGGGGAAGGACTGAAGCTTTCTTT
CARQPRGGRGRTEAFF
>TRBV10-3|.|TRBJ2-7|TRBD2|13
TGTGCCATCAGTGGGGGGGGATCCGGCGGGCAGTACTTC
CAISGGGSGGQYF
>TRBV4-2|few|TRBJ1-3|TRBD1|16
TGTGCCAGCAGCCAAGCTCGGGACAGAGCTGGAAACACCATATATTTT
CASSQARDRAGNTIYF
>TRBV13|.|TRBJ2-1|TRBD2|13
TGTGCCAGCAGCTTAAGGCTAGCGGGAGTCAAGTTCTTC
CASSLRLAGVKFF
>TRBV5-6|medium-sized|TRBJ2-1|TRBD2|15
TGTGCCAGCAGCTCGGGACTAGCGGGTTACAATGAGCAGTTCTTC
CASSSGLAGYNEQFF
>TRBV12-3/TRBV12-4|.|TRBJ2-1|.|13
TGTGCCAGCAGTCCCGGGGTTTACAATGAGCAGTTCTTC
CASSPGVYNEQFF
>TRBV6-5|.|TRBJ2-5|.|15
TGTGCCAGCAGCACCCGGGACTCTTATTTGGAGACCCAGTACTTC
CASSTRDSYLETQYF
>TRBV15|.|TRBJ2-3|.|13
TGTGCCACCAGCACCACTAACACAGATACGCAGTATTTT
CATSTTNTDTQYF
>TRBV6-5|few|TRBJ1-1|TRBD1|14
TGTGCCAGCACTCCACAGGGGGCGAGGACTGAAGCTTTCTTT
CASTPQGARTEAFF